This T cell receptor beta chain was observed in a study of blood T cell repertoires in COVID-19 (TCRdb year 2020). Background on the whole study: Collaborator samples came from the United States, Italy and Spain and covered acute and convalescent phases of COVID-19. The material from the prospective study consisted of cDNA or gDNA derived from T cells, B-cell-depleted T cells, or PBMCs. The dataset comprised deeply sampled blood TCRbeta repertoires from subjects exposed to, actively infected with, or recovered from COVID-19. HLA class I and class II types, where available, came from metadata supplied by the sample provider rather than from assay-based typing. Nearly every sample came with metadata listing a de-identified subject ID, COVID-19 status, age in years and sex. The samples were drawn from two sources: the first 160 participants of the ongoing ImmuneRACE study, and fewer than 1,500 subjects contributed by 6 global collaborators. The repertoires were released in a freely available public database meant as a resource for research on the immune response to SARS-CoV-2. What the authors observed across the whole study: The quantity of clinical and demographic metadata differed by source and by participant and was supplied without curation.

Participants in the prospective study were enrolled through a virtual design, were aged about 18 to 90 years, and lived in roughly 26 United States geographic areas. In the prospective study, participants were assigned to cohorts based on the clinical history participants reported in a screening survey and a study questionnaire. For ImmuneRACE Cohort 3, a participant was defined as recovered based on two consecutive negative NP/OP PCR tests, clearance by a healthcare professional, or resolution of symptoms. Mobile phlebotomists in the prospective study collected whole blood, serum and a nasopharyngeal or oropharyngeal swab from every participant. Over a roughly 2-month period, participants in the prospective study had the option of providing additional blood draws and questionnaires. Blood samples from the prospective study were shipped frozen or at room temperature prior to DNA extraction. TCRbeta CDR3 regions were amplified from genomic DNA using the immunoSEQ Assay, a bias-controlled multiplex PCR. For the original study's pipeline: The number of nucleated cells in each sample was estimated by amplification of reference gene primers within the assay. To quantify the absolute abundance of each unique TCRbeta CDR3 rearrangement, sequence reads were collapsed and filtered. For each sample, productive Simpson clonality was calculated as the square root of Simpson's diversity index across productive rearrangements. TCRdb limited this immuneACCESS table to in-frame rearrangements with V and J called. A share of clones is missing; checked studies link under half to unresolved V genes, and the rest is unexplained. Clone size and the V and J calls come from that table; the DNA yielded D and trimming. The sample table records over 150,000 clones; roughly 83% of these occur just once. The top ten constitute approximately 3% of the sample.

A word on this clone: There is no known antigen for this receptor. Base qualities were left out, and no much larger clone turns up one base away.

CDR1 MNHEY and CDR2 SVGAGI were looked up in the germline V gene. Trimmed from V: 2 bases; trimmed from J: 10 bases; junction bases lacking a gene match: 1. The CDR3 runs 12 amino acids, cysteine and phenylalanine included. Only the CDR3 DNA is retained, 36 bases long and in frame from the first base. The sequenced sample was PBMCs or T cells enriched from blood (not recorded which). This sequence originates from a woman under 40 who had recovered from COVID-19. The chain employs TRBV6-5 and TRBJ2-1; 8 bases in the middle match TRBD2. For the CDR3, the sequence is CASSYASGEQFF. The DNA reads as follows: TGTGCCAGCAGTTACGCTAGCGGGGAGCAGTTCTTC.